The source of this TCR beta chain is a study of PD-1 blockade in classical Hodgkin lymphoma. This clone was counted between two and nine times. Each patient relapsed following autologous stem cell transplantation, and prior brentuximab vedotin exposure differed. Repertoires were generated with immunoSEQ multiplex PCR, while TCRdb's copy carries only in-frame clones and drops some. The sample shows 35,000 to 50,000 clones, over 60% of them seen only once. The length of the CDR3 is 11 residues. Germline CDR1 is MNHEY and CDR2 is SVGAGI. Trimming left V 11 bases short and J 0 bases short, with 6 bases between.

The sequence came from a human donor with classical Hodgkin lymphoma. The rearrangement uses TRBV6-5 and TRBJ2-3; D remains ambiguous. Source: peripheral blood mononuclear cells (PBMCs), taken at baseline. The CDR3 DNA follows: TGTGCCGCCAGGAGCACAGATACGCAGTATTTT. Protein sequence: CAARSTDTQYF.